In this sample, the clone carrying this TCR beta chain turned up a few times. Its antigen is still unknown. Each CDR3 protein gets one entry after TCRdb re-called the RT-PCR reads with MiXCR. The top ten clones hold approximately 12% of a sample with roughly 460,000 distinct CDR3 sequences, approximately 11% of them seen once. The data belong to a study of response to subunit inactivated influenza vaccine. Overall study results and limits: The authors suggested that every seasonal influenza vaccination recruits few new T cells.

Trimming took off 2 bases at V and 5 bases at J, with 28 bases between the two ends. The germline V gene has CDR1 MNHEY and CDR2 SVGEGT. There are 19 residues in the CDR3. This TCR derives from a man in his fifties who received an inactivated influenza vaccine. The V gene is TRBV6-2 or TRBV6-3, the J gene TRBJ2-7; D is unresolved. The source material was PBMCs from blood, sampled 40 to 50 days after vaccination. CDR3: CASSYGFLGQTAQSDEQYF. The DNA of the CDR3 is TGTGCCAGCAGTTACGGGTTCTTAGGTCAAACGGCGCAGAGCGACGAGCAGTACTTC.